A single sample gave rise to the 32 T cell receptor beta chains below, sequenced in a study of blood T cell repertoires in COVID-19. Sequencing was performed with immunoSEQ multiplex PCR; in TCRdb, only in-frame clones are kept and a portion is missing. The sample holds about 74,000 clones; 90% are singletons and the top ten take 1.4% to 1.5%. The sequenced sample was peripheral blood. These receptor sequences come from a middle-aged man with acute or convalescent COVID-19.

This clone appeared once. V gene TRBV24-1 combines with J gene TRBJ2-1, with 7 bases fitting TRBD2. J was trimmed by 6 bases and V by 5 bases; bases with no gene match: 12. The CDR3 has 16 residues. The germline CDR1 and CDR2 sequences are KGHDR and SFDVKD. This CDR3 reads CATSALSAGDLNEQFF. The CDR3 region has the DNA TGTGCCACCAGTGCCCTAAGCGCGGGGGACCTCAATGAGCAGTTCTTC.

V and J are TRBV5-1 and TRBJ1-1; the D gene is possibly TRBD1 (5 bases). Germline CDR1 reads SGHRS; CDR2 reads YFSETQ. V was cut by 4 bases and J by 5 bases, with 24 bases left in between. This CDR3 contains 17 residues. The CDR3 DNA follows: TGCGCCAGCAGCCCCCACACCATTGTCAGGGTTGGAACTGAAGCTTTCTTT. Protein product: CASSPHTIVRVGTEAFF.

This rearrangement joins TRBV20-1 to TRBJ2-3; TRBD2 aligns across 9 bases. Looked up from germline, CDR1 is DFQATT and CDR2 is SNEGSKA (reference sequence). CDR3 length: 16 amino acids. J gave up 2 bases and V 3 bases, and 9 bases lay outside the gene matches. The CDR3 reads CSASHSRGRATDTQYF. CDR3 coding DNA: TGCAGTGCTAGTCACTCTCGCGGGAGGGCCACAGATACGCAGTATTTT.

V is TRBV27 and J is TRBJ2-7, with 11 nucleotides matching TRBD2. The V segment lost 1 base and the J segment 5 bases; nucleotides outside the gene matches: 4. This CDR3 is 15 amino acids long. The germline CDR1 and CDR2 sequences are MNHEY and SMNVEV (reference sequence). This CDR3 reads CASSLYSGRDNEQYF. The CDR3 region has the DNA TGTGCCAGCAGTTTATATAGCGGGAGGGACAACGAGCAGTACTTC.

This sequence joins TRBV30 and TRBJ1-2; 7 bases are a match to TRBD1. The trim removed 0 bases at V and 9 bases at J, leaving 10 bases unmatched. Germline V gene sequence: CDR1 GTSNPN, CDR2 SVGIG (reference sequence). The length of the CDR3 is 14 residues. CDR3 in amino acids: CAWSVTGDMVRYTF. The DNA for the CDR3 is TGTGCCTGGAGTGTCACAGGGGACATGGTTCGCTACACCTTC.

The rearrangement joins TRBV7-2 to TRBJ2-7, with TRBD1 matching over 11 bases. Germline V CDR1 and CDR2: SGHTA, FQGNSA. The length of the CDR3 is 15 residues. Trimming cost V 6 bases and J 2 bases; bases outside gene matches: 6. CDR3 in amino acids: CASSPGGQGAYEQYV. CDR3 DNA sequence: TGTGCCAGCAGTCCAGGGGGACAGGGGGCCTACGAGCAGTACGTC.

The chain recombines TRBV5-1 with TRBJ2-2; D is perhaps TRBD1 (7 bases). The CDR3 is made up of 17 amino acids. V was trimmed by 0 bases and J by 3 bases, leaving 15 bases between them. Germline V gene lookup returns CDR1 SGHRS and CDR2 YFSETQ. Here the CDR3 reads CASSLDAGRGDTGELFF. In DNA, the CDR3 is TGCGCCAGCAGCTTGGATGCTGGCAGGGGGGACACCGGGGAGCTGTTTTTT.

The rearrangement uses TRBV7-9 and TRBJ2-1; TRBD1 matches 8 bases. CDR1 is SEHNR, CDR2 FQNEAQ, per germline (reference sequence). J gave up 4 bases and V 4 bases, and 6 bases lay outside the gene matches. This CDR3 contains 15 residues. The CDR3 reads CASSSGQVIYNEQFF. CDR3 nucleotide sequence: TGTGCCAGCAGCTCGGGACAGGTTATTTACAATGAGCAGTTCTTC.

This chain links TRBV18 with TRBJ2-5; D perhaps matches TRBD1 (5 bases). With 2 bases removed from V and 2 bases from J, the gap between germline ends came to 9 bases. Germline-derived CDR1 and CDR2 are KGHSH and LQKENI. The CDR3 contains 14 residues. CDR3 bases: TGTGCCAGCTCACCATGGGCAGGGCAAGAGACCCAGTACTTC. Protein: CASSPWAGQETQYF.

Details on this clone: The identical CDR3 is also encoded by other nucleotide sequences in the sample. V and J are TRBV2 and TRBJ1-6; D is ambiguous. Per the germline V gene, CDR1 is SNHLY and CDR2 is FYNNEI. V dropped 3 bases and J dropped 7 bases, with 10 bases sitting between them. This CDR3 spans 14 amino acids. The CDR3 loop is CASSEARVNSPLHF. For the CDR3, the DNA is TGTGCCAGCAGTGAGGCACGGGTAAATTCACCCCTCCACTTT. The full variable domain, in which reference TRBV2 and TRBJ1-6 provide the parts outside the CDR3, is EPEVTQTPSHQVTQMGQEVILRCVPISNHLYFYWYRQILGQKVEFLVSFYNNEISEKSEIFDDQFSVERPDGSNFTLKIRSTKLEDSAMYFCASSEARVNSPLHFGNGTRLTVT.

This chain uses TRBV7-3 with TRBJ2-3; the D gene is possibly TRBD2 (6 bases). CDR3 size: 13 residues. The V and J ends lost 5 bases and 5 bases respectively, with 11 bases between them. In germline, CDR1 is SGHTA, CDR2 FQGTGA. As DNA, the CDR3 is TGTGCCAGCAGCCCGGACTACTTAGATACGCAGTATTTT. It specifies CASSPDYLDTQYF.

The rearrangement joins TRBV5-4 to TRBJ1-2, with TRBD1 identical over 9 bases. Per germline, CDR1 SGHNT and CDR2 YYREEE (reference sequence). The J segment lost 6 bases and the V segment lost 4 bases, leaving 4 bases of the junction unmatched. There are 13 residues in the CDR3. CDR3 in amino acids: CASSPRTGDGYTF. The CDR3 nucleotides are TGTGCCAGCAGCCCCAGGACAGGGGATGGCTACACCTTC.

The chain uses TRBV7-9 and TRBJ2-7; 7 positions agree with TRBD1. There are 14 residues in the CDR3. Per the germline V gene, CDR1 is SEHNR and CDR2 is FQNEAQ (reference sequence). Germline trimming cut 2 bases from V and 4 bases from J; bases unmatched to any gene: 5. For the CDR3, the DNA is TGTGCCAGCAGCTTACGGGACAGACCTTACGAGCAGTACTTC. This translates into CASSLRDRPYEQYF. Full variable domain (rest looked up from reference TRBV7-9 and TRBJ2-7): DTGVSQNPRHKITKRGQNVTFRCDPISEHNRLYWYRQTLGQGPEFLTYFQNEAQLEKSRLLSDRFSAERPKGSFSTLEIQRTEQGDSAMYLCASSLRDRPYEQYFGPGTRLTVT.

The genes are TRBV4-1 and TRBJ1-2, with D tentatively TRBD1 (5 bases). Between the trimmed V and J ends, which lost 1 base and 4 bases, there was a span of 13 bases. This CDR3 region has 15 residues. CDR1 is MGHRA and CDR2 is YSYEKL in the germline V gene. DNA of the CDR3: TGCGCCAGCAGCCAAGGCGGCGGGGGAAGCTATGGCTACACCTTC. Protein product: CASSQGGGGSYGYTF.

The rearrangement links TRBV5-1 to TRBJ2-5, with D uncertain. Trimming stripped 0 bases from V and 2 bases from J, with 14 bases between. The CDR3 is 16 amino acids. Germline V gives CDR1 SGHRS, CDR2 YFSETQ. CDR3 residues: CASSLASLGPQETQYF. The CDR3 DNA reads TGCGCCAGCAGCTTGGCCTCTCTAGGCCCGCAAGAGACCCAGTACTTC.

The chain combines TRBV6-6 with TRBJ2-5; D is uncertain. The germline CDR1 and CDR2 sequences are MNHNY and SVGAGI (reference sequence). Trimming took 0 bases from V and 5 from J, leaving 10 bases between them. The CDR3 has 14 residues. The CDR3 DNA follows: TGTGCCAGCAGTTACTCGTCAGGTTTGGAGACCCAGTACTTC. It codes for CASSYSSGLETQYF.

The chain combines TRBV5-1 with TRBJ2-5; D is ambiguous. CDR1 SGHRS and CDR2 YFSETQ come from the germline V gene. The V and J ends lost 0 bases and 1 base respectively, with 7 bases between them. CDR3 size: 14 residues. The DNA for the CDR3 is TGCGCCAGCAGCTTGGGAGCAGGCCAAGAGACCCAGTACTTC. Its translation: CASSLGAGQETQYF.

This clone was observed a few times. The chain employs TRBV7-2 and TRBJ1-1; no definite D call. CDR1 and CDR2 from the germline V gene are SGHTA and FQGNSA. Trimming left V 2 bases short and J 8 bases short, with 6 bases between. CDR3 size: 11 residues. CDR3 protein: CASSLRREAFF. CDR3 bases: TGTGCCAGCAGCTTACGCCGGGAAGCTTTCTTT.

V usage is TRBV4-1 and J usage is TRBJ2-1, with 9 nucleotides matching TRBD2. CDR3 size: 19 residues. Germline V gene data show CDR1 as MGHRA and CDR2 as YSYEKL. With 1 base clipped from V and 6 bases from J, the junction kept 16 bases outside the gene matches. The CDR3 spells CASSQGILRTSVGLNEQFF. The DNA for the CDR3 is TGCGCCAGCAGCCAAGGGATTTTAAGGACTAGCGTAGGCCTCAATGAGCAGTTCTTC.

This clone was seen a single time. V usage is TRBV4-2 and J usage is TRBJ2-6; D gene unclear. V was cut by 1 base and J by 0 bases, with 10 bases left in between. The germline CDR1 and CDR2 sequences are LGHNA and YNFKEQ. The CDR3 sequence is 17 residues long. The CDR3 nucleotides are TGTGCCAGCAGCCAAGGTCCCCCGGGCTCTGGGGCCAACGTCCTGACTTTC. Translating it yields CASSQGPPGSGANVLTF.

The chain joins TRBV6-4 to TRBJ1-5, with 7 bases aligning to TRBD1. This CDR3 is 16 amino acids long. The germline gives CDR1 MRHNA, CDR2 SNTAGT. The trim removed 3 bases at V and 6 bases at J, leaving 11 bases unmatched. The CDR3 nucleotides are TGTGCCAGCAGTGAGCGGACAGGAATATTAGGTCAGCCCCAGCATTTT. Amino acids: CASSERTGILGQPQHF.

The table lists this clone with a count of one. The CDR3 protein is CASSGTGGGSTDTQYF. CDR3 DNA: TGTGCCAGTAGCGGGACAGGGGGTGGGAGCACAGATACGCAGTATTTT. The rearrangement uses TRBV19 and TRBJ2-3, with 11 bases matching TRBD1. V trimming: 6 bases; J trimming: 0 bases; junction bases outside the gene matches: 5. In germline, CDR1 is LNHDA, CDR2 SQIVND (reference sequence). The CDR3 sequence is 16 residues long.

The chain employs TRBV10-3 and TRBJ1-2; TRBD1 matches 8 bases. In germline, CDR1 is ENHRY, CDR2 SYGVKD. V lost 2 bases to trimming and J lost 8 bases; unmatched junction nucleotides: 4. The CDR3 consists of 13 residues. CDR3: CAISEAWDRGYTF. Written as DNA, the CDR3 is TGTGCCATCAGTGAGGCTTGGGACAGGGGCTACACCTTC.

The rearrangement uses TRBV5-4 and TRBJ2-7, with D perhaps TRBD2 (6 bases). This CDR3 comprises 16 residues. Germline V gene data show CDR1 as SGHNT and CDR2 as YYREEE (reference sequence). The V end was cut by 0 bases, the J end by 0 bases, with 13 bases between. The CDR3 coding sequence is TGTGCCAGCAGCTTGGCGGGCGGGATGAGCTCCTACGAGCAGTACTTC. Its protein is CASSLAGGMSSYEQYF.

The chain uses TRBV21-1 and TRBJ2-7; the DNA was not used to check the table's D call, TRBD1. TRBV21-1 is annotated as a pseudogene. This CDR3 region has 14 residues. This CDR3 reads CASSKVDSRYEQYF. The CDR3 DNA sequence: TGTGCCAGCAGCAAAGTCGACAGCCGCTACGAGCAGTACTTC.

V gene TRBV2 combines with J gene TRBJ2-3; D perhaps matches TRBD1 (6 bases). Germline-derived CDR1 and CDR2 are SNHLY and FYNNEI. The CDR3 runs 16 residues. V was pared by 6 bases and J by 2 bases, with 18 bases between. The CDR3 DNA is TGTGCCAGCAGAGCTACCGGGACAAATCTCACAGATACGCAGTATTTT. Its protein is CASRATGTNLTDTQYF.

The chain recombines TRBV18 with TRBJ1-2; unclear D gene. Germline V gene lookup returns CDR1 KGHSH and CDR2 LQKENI. Trimming stripped 0 bases from V and 6 bases from J, with 11 bases between. The CDR3 extends over 14 amino acids. The CDR3 loop is CASSPPSGEHGYTF. The CDR3 nucleotides are TGTGCCAGCTCACCACCGTCCGGTGAACATGGCTACACCTTC.

The chain carries TRBV3-1 (or the pseudogene TRBV3-2) and TRBJ1-2, with a possible D match to TRBD1 (6 bases). The CDR3 length is 14 residues. Germline V lookup: CDR1 LGHDT, CDR2 YNNKEL (reference sequence). V was trimmed by 1 base and J by 0 bases, leaving 6 bases between them. The CDR3 region has the DNA TGTGCCAGCAGCCAAGGACAGGCTAACTATGGCTACACCTTC. This translates into CASSQGQANYGYTF.

The chain recombines TRBV19 with TRBJ1-5, with TRBD1 as a possible D gene (5 bases). The V gene lost 1 base and the J gene lost 5 bases, with 12 bases spanning the gap. The germline V gene has CDR1 LNHDA and CDR2 SQIVND (reference sequence). CDR3 length equals 15 residues. CDR3 in DNA: TGTGCCAGTAGTATAGTGTCAGGGAATCATCAGCCCCAGCATTTT. Protein product: CASSIVSGNHQPQHF.

The chain recombines TRBV19 with TRBJ2-7; 7 bases agree with TRBD2. This CDR3 contains 12 residues. V was pared by 7 bases and J by 1 base, with 1 base of the junction left unmatched. CDR1 is LNHDA, CDR2 SQIVND, per germline (reference sequence). CDR3 coding DNA: TGTGCCAGTACTAGCGGATCCTACGAGCAGTACTTC. It yields the protein CASTSGSYEQYF.

The chain employs TRBV19 and TRBJ1-2; 12 nucleotides align to TRBD1. V lost 3 bases to trimming and J lost 7 bases; unmatched junction nucleotides: 6. CDR1 is LNHDA and CDR2 is SQIVND in the germline V gene (reference sequence). This CDR3 contains 15 residues. The CDR3 DNA reads TGTGCCAGTAGTATGACGGGACAGGGGGCTTCTGGCTACACCTTC. Protein sequence: CASSMTGQGASGYTF.

This clone has a single count. The CDR3 region is CAISGNRGLAGTYTGELFF. As DNA, the CDR3 is TGTGCCATCAGTGGAAATCGGGGACTAGCGGGTACTTACACCGGGGAGCTGTTTTTT. The chain employs TRBV10-3 and TRBJ2-2; 12 bases are a match to TRBD2. The CDR3 runs to 19 residues. Losses at the gene ends were 4 bases for V and 3 bases for J; bases not matched to a gene: 12. The germline CDR1 and CDR2 sequences are ENHRY and SYGVKD.